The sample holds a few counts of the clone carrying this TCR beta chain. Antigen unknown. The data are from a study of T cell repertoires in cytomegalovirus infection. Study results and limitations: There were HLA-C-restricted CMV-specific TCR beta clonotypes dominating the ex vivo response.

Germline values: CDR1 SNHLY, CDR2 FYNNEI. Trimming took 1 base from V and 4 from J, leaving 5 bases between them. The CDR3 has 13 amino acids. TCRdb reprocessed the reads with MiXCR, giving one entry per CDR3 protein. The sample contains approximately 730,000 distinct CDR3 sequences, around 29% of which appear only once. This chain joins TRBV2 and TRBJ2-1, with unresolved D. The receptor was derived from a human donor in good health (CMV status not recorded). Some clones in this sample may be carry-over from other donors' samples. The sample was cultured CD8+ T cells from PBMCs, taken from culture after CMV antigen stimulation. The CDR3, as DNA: TGTGCCAGCAGTGAAGTGGGATACAATGAGCAGTTCTTC. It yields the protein CASSEVGYNEQFF.